This T cell receptor beta chain was recorded in a study of T cells in Graves' hyperthyroidism and ophthalmopathy. Study at large: Peripheral blood was obtained at initial diagnosis, preceding any treatment. The study's findings and limits: Within blood appeared most thyroid clonotypes that had expanded above 0.001.

With 3 bases removed from V and 0 bases from J, the gap between germline ends came to 6 bases. This CDR3 region has 14 residues. CDR1 is SNHLY, CDR2 FYNNEI, per germline. This clonotype was detected ten times or more. The antigen is undetermined. Amplified TCR beta CDR3 regions came from RNA transcripts. Initially, a first-round RT-PCR of the TCR CDR3 employed the HTBI primer set. From the multiplex PCR reads, TCRdb called clonotypes with MiXCR, one entry per CDR3 protein. The table shows about 250,000 distinct CDR3 sequences, with about 20% occurring only once. This clonotype originated in a man aged 25 to 40 with Graves' ophthalmopathy. Sequenced input: blood. V usage is TRBV2 and J usage is TRBJ2-1; no reliable D call. The CDR3 sequence is CASSDWRSYNEQFF. DNA of the CDR3: TGTGCCAGCAGTGACTGGCGCTCCTACAATGAGCAGTTCTTC.